Listed below are T cell receptor beta chains from one sample, sequenced in a study of blood T cell repertoires in COVID-19. Generated by immunoSEQ multiplex PCR, the TCRdb table keeps only in-frame clones and is missing some. The profile shows some 460,000 clones, roughly 85% of them singletons. Input material: PBMCs or T cells enriched from blood (not recorded which). These receptors came from a woman between 18 and 30 years old with acute COVID-19. The CDR3 runs from the conserved cysteine through the conserved F or W. The D gene is left open where the match is weak. Size is stated for part of the rows, as once, few or many counts, or as a class when the clone is expanded.

>TRBV11-2|NA|TRBJ1-2|NA
CASSLDQGRGYTF
TGTGCCAGCAGCTTAGACCAGGGCAGGGGCTACACCTTC
>TRBV4-1|TRBD1|TRBJ1-5|NA
CASSAAGQGYDQPQHF
TGCGCCAGCAGCGCCGCCGGACAGGGCTATGATCAGCCCCAGCATTTT
>TRBV27|TRBD2|TRBJ2-1|NA
CASSLGLAGIYNEQFF
TGTGCCAGCAGTTTGGGACTAGCGGGGATTTACAATGAGCAGTTCTTC
>TRBV9|TRBD2|TRBJ2-3|NA
CASSVSSPGLAMADTQYF
TGTGCCAGCAGCGTATCCTCCCCGGGACTAGCTATGGCAGATACGCAGTATTTT
>TRBV2|NA|TRBJ1-1|NA
CASGRTVRQNTEAFF
TGTGCCAGCGGGCGAACTGTCAGGCAGAACACTGAAGCTTTCTTT
>TRBV12-5|TRBD1|TRBJ1-5|NA
CASVTGGGQPQHF
TGTGCTAGTGTCACAGGGGGCGGTCAGCCCCAGCATTTT
>TRBV20-1|NA|TRBJ2-5|few
CSPDKQETQYF
TGCAGCCCGGACAAGCAAGAGACCCAGTACTTC
>TRBV9|TRBD1|TRBJ2-5|NA
CASSRTGQGGETQYF
TGTGCCAGCAGCAGAACCGGACAGGGGGGAGAGACCCAGTACTTC
>TRBV7-9|TRBD2|TRBJ2-1|NA
CASRTSGGTKDNEQFF
TGTGCCAGCCGGACTAGCGGGGGCACCAAGGACAATGAGCAGTTCTTC
>TRBV6-2/TRBV6-3|NA|TRBJ1-2|NA
CASSQQGIYGYTF
TGTGCCAGCAGTCAACAGGGCATCTATGGCTACACCTTC
>TRBV30|NA|TRBJ1-2|NA
CAWDNSDYGYTF
TGTGCCTGGGATAATTCGGACTATGGCTACACCTTC
>TRBV12-3/TRBV12-4|TRBD1|TRBJ1-2|NA
CASRNTGDGYTF
TGTGCCAGCAGAAACACAGGGGACGGCTACACCTTC
>TRBV9|NA|TRBJ1-5|NA
CASSPGGSGASGPQHF
TGTGCCAGCAGCCCCGGGGGGAGTGGGGCGAGTGGGCCCCAGCATTTT
>TRBV5-1|TRBD1|TRBJ1-3|NA
CASSYGTGGFSGNTIYF
TGCGCCAGCAGCTACGGGACAGGGGGATTCTCTGGAAACACCATATATTTT
>TRBV7-3|NA|TRBJ1-2|NA
CASSEQGLVGYTF
TGTGCCAGCAGCGAACAGGGCTTGGTGGGCTACACCTTC
>TRBV5-4|NA|TRBJ1-2|NA
CASSLFNFGGSNYGYTF
TGTGCCAGCAGCTTATTCAACTTCGGGGGGTCTAACTATGGCTACACCTTC
>TRBV27|NA|TRBJ1-6|NA
CASSLSYSNNSPLHF
TGTGCCAGCAGTTTATCGTACAGCAATAATTCACCCCTCCACTTT